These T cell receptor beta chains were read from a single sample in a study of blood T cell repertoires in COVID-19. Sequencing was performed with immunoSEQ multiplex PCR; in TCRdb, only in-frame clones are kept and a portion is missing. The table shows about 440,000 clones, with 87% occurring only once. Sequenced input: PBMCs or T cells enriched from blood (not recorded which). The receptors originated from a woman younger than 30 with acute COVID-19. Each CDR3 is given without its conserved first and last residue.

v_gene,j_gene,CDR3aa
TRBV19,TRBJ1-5,ASSAPGQPQH
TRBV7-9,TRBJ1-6,ASSAMTGGKANSPLH
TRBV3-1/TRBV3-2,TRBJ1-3,ASSQDLVLAGNTIY
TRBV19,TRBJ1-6,ASRTGTHLDSPLH
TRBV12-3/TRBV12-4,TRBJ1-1,ASRVTENTEAF
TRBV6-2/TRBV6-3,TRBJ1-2,ASSYGQGRYGYT
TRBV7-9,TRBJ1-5,ASSPGGGSNQPQH
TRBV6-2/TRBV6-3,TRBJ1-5,ASSRDTFSNQPQH
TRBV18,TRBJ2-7,ASSPTGGYEQY
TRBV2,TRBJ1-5,ASSAIGGQQPQH
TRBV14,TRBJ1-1,ASSQVAGLNTEAF
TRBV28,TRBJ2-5,ASSLQFSGGPPQETQY
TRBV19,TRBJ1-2,ASSNHGEYGYT
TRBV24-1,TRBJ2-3,ATSDSQGSSTDTQY
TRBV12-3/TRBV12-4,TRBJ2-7,ASSRTVDEQY
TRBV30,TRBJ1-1,ASSRGTEAF
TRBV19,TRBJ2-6,ASSIGASGSGANVLT
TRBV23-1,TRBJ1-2,ASSQSEVWGYT
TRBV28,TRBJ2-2,ASSSGQTYSGELF
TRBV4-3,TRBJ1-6,ASSQGGTGGSPLH
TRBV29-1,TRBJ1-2,SVDTTPYGYT
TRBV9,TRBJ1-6,ASSETGTLGSPLH
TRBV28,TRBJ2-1,ASSAGQPTYNEQF
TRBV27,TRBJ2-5,ASSPGLAGEETQY
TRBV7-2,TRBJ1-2,ASSLEGGYGYT
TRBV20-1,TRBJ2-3,SASFGAEDTQY
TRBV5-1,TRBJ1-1,ASSSGFEAF
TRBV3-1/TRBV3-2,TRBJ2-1,ASSQVPNSGYPNYNEQF
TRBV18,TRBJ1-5,ASSPLSSGNSNQPQH
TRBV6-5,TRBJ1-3,ASSYSRTIGNTIY
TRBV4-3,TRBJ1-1,ASSQGTVNTEAF
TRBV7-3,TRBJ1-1,ASSTGVDTEAF
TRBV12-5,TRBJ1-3,ASGLVLSGQLGNTIY
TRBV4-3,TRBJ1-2,ASSPSGGAHGYT
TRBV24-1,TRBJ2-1,ATSDLSENEQF
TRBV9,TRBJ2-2,ASSVDFGTGTTGELF
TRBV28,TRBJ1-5,ASSSPTGPSSQH
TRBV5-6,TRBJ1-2,ASSALGQNYGYT
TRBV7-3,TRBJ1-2,ASSLYPLGQGAMGVWDGYT
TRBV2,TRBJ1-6,ASSQGNSPLH
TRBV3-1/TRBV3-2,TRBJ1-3,ASNEGGSGNTIY
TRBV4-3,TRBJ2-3,ASSLSTSGSSDTQY
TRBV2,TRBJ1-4,ASTGGTGMNEKLF
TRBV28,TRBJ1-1,ASSSGQDDTEAF
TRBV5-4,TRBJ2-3,ASRSESGRRGDTQY
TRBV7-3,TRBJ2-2,ASSSSHGGETGELF
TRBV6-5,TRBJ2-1,ASSYGQGSNEQF
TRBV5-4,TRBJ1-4,ASSATGGANEKLF
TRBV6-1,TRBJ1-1,ASSERGMNTEAF
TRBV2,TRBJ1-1,ASSEAEGSTEAF
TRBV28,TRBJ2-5,ASSGRETQY
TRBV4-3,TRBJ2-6,ASSPEGTASGANVLT
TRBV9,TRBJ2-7,ASSTSYEQY
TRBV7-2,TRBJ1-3,ASSLVSNSGNTIY
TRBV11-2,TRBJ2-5,ASRQQTSQETQY
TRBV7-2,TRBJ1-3,ASSLDGRVWGNTIY
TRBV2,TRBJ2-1,ASSDRGNEQF
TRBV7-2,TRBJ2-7,ASSLDRAFEQY
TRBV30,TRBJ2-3,AWSIRDRGRDTQY